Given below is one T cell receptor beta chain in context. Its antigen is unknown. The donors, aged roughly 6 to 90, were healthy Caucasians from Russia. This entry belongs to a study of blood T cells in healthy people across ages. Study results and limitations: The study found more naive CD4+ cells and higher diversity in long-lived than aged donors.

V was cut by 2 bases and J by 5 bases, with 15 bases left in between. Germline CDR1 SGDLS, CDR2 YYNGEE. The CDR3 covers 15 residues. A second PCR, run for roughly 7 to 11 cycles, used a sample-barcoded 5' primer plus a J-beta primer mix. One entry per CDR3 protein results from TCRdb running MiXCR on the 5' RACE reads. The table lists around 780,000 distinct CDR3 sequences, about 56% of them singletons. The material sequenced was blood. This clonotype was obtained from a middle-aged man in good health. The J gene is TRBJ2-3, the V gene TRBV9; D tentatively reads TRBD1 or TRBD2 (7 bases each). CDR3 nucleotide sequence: TGTGCCAGCAGCGTGCAGGGGGGGCTGGGAGATACGCAGTATTTT. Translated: CASSVQGGLGDTQYF.